The entry that follows covers one T cell receptor (beta chain) sequence. Antigen specificity is unknown. The protocol was immunoSEQ multiplex PCR, while the TCRdb copy is restricted to in-frame clones and leaves out a portion. The repertoire holds more than 120,000 clones, with roughly nine tenths as singletons. The data derive from a study of T cell responses to AZD1222 COVID-19 vaccine. CDR1 SGHRS and CDR2 YFSETQ come from the germline V gene. V shed 4 bases and J shed 8 bases, with 16 bases lying between them. The CDR3 has 15 residues. The study, taken as a whole, reports: Close to half of spike-specific TCRs reportedly recognize unmutated variant regions. Baseline seropositivity occurred in only a handful of AZD1222 recipients. Following two doses of AZD1222, Spike-specific TCR breadth and depth rose. There were repertoire samples only from the period after the peak T cell response.

The chain combines TRBV5-1 with TRBJ1-6; D unresolved. This TCR was sampled from an adult who received the AZD1222 COVID-19 vaccine. The input for sequencing was peripheral blood, taken 28 days after the second AZD1222 dose. CDR3 loop: CASSRRQGMDSPLHF. DNA of the CDR3: TGCGCCAGCAGCCGACGACAAGGGATGGATTCACCCCTCCACTTT.